This T cell receptor beta chain was sequenced for a study of T cell changes during pregnancy in multiple sclerosis. TCRdb keeps only in-frame clones here, not all; method: immunoSEQ multiplex PCR. The sample lists roughly 40,000 clones, about nine tenths occurring once. The length of the CDR3 is 14 residues. CDR1 is MDHEN and CDR2 is SYDVKM in the germline V gene. Trimming took 10 bases from V and 1 from J, leaving 17 bases between them. This specimen was CD4+ T cells from peripheral blood mononuclear cells, taken in the first trimester of pregnancy. This TCR came from a female donor with multiple sclerosis, enrolled in a pregnancy study. The V call is TRBV28, the J call TRBJ2-7; perhaps TRBD1 as D (6 bases). CDR3: CATLGASPSYEQYF. The CDR3 DNA reads TGTGCCACCTTGGGGGCCAGTCCATCCTACGAGCAGTACTTC.